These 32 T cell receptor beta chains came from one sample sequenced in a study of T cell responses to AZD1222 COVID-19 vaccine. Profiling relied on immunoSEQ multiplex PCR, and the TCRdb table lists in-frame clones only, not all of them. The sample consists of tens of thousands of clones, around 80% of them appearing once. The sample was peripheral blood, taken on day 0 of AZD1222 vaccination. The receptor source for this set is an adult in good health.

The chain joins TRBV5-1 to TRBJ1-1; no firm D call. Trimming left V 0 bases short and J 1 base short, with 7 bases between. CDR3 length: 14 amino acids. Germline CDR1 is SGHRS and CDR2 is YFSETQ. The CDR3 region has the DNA TGCGCCAGCAGCTTGGACCATAGGAACACTGAAGCTTTCTTT. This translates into CASSLDHRNTEAFF.

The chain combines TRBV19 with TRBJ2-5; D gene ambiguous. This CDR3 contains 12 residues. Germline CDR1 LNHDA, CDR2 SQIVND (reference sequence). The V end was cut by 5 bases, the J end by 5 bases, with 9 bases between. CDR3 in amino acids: CASSLPSETQYF. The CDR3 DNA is TGTGCCAGTAGTCTTCCTTCGGAGACCCAGTACTTC.

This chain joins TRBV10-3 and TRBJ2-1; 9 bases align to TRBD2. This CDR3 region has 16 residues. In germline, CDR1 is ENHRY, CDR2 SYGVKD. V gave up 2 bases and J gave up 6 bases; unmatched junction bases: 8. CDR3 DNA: TGTGCCATCAGTGAGCCTATAGCGGGAGAGAGCAATGAGCAGTTCTTC. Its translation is CAISEPIAGESNEQFF.

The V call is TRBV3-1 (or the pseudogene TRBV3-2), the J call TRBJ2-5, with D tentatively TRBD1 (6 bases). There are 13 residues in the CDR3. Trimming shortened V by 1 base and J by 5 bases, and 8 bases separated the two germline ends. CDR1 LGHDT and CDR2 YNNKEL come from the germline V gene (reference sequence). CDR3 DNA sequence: TGTGCCAGCAGCCAAGGGGGGCGTGAGACCCAGTACTTC. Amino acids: CASSQGGRETQYF.

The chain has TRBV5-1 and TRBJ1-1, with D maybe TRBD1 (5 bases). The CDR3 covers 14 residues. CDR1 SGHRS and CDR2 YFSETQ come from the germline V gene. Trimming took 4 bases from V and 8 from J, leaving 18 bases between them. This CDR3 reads CASSPGLRLTEAFF. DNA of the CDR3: TGCGCCAGCAGCCCGGGACTTCGGTTGACCGAAGCTTTCTTT.

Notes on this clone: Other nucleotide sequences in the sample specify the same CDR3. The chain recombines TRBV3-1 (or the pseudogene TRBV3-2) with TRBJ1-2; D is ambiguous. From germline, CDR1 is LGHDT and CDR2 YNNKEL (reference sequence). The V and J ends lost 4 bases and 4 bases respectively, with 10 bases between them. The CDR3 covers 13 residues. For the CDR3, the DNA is TGTGCCAGCAGCCCGACGGGTGTCTATGGCTACACCTTC. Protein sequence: CASSPTGVYGYTF.

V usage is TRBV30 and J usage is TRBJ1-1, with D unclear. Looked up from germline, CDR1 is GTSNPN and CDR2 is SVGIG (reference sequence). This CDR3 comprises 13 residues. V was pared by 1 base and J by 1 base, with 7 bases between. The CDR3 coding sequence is TGTGCCTGGAGTGAAGACTCGAACACTGAAGCTTTCTTT. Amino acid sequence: CAWSEDSNTEAFF.

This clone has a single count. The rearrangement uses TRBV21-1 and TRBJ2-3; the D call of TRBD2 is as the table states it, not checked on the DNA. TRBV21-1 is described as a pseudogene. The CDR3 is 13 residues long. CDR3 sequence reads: CAKRGFGTDTQYF. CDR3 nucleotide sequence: TGTGCCAAACGAGGTTTCGGCACAGATACGCAGTATTTT.

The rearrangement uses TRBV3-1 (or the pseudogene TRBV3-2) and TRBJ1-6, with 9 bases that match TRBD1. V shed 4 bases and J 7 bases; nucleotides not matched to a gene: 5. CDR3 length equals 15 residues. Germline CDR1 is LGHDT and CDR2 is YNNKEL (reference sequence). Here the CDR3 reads CASSPVGQGNSPLHF. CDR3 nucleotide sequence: TGTGCCAGCAGCCCAGTGGGACAGGGAAATTCACCCCTCCACTTT.

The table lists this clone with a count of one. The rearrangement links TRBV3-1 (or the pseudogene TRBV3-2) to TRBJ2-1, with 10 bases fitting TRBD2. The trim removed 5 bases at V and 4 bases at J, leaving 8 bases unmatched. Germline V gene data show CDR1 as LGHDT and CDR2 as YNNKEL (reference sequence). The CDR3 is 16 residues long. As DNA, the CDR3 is TGTGCCAGCAGCGATATAGCGGGGGGCCGATACAATGAGCAGTTCTTC. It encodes CASSDIAGGRYNEQFF.

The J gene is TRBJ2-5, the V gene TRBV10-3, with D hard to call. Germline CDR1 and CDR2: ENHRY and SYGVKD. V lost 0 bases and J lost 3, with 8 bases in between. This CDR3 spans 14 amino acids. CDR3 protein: CAISESKAEETQYF. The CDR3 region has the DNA TGTGCCATCAGTGAGTCGAAGGCAGAAGAGACCCAGTACTTC.

DNA of the CDR3: TGTGCCAGTAGCCCCACGTTGAGGGGGGTAGGGGTGAACACTGAAGCTTTCTTT. Its translation: CASSPTLRGVGVNTEAFF. The chain recombines TRBV19 with TRBJ1-1, with D perhaps TRBD1 (6 bases). The CDR3 covers 18 residues. Trimming stripped 6 bases from V and 0 bases from J, with 23 bases between. The germline gives CDR1 LNHDA, CDR2 SQIVND (reference sequence).

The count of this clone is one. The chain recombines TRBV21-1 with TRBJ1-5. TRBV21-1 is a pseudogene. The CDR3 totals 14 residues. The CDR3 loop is CASSKVRRNQPQHF. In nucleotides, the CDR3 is TGTGCCAGCAGCAAAGTACGGCGCAATCAGCCCCAGCATTTT.

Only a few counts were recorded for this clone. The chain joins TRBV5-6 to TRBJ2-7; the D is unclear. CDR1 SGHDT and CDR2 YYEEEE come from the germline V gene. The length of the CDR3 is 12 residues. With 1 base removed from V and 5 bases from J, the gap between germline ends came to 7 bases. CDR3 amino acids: CASSLKENEQYF. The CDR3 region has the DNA TGTGCCAGCAGCTTGAAAGAAAACGAGCAGTACTTC.

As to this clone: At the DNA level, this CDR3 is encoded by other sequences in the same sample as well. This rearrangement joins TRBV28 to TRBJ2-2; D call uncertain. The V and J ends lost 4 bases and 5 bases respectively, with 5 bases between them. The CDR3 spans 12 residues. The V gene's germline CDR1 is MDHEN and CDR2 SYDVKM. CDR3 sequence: CASSSHTGELFF. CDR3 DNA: TGTGCCAGCAGTTCTCATACCGGGGAGCTGTTTTTT.

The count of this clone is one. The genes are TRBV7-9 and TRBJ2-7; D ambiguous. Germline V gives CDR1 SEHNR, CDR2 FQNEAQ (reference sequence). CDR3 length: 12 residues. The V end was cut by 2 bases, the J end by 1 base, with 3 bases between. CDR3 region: CASSLNSYEQYV. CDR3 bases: TGTGCCAGCAGCTTAAATTCCTACGAGCAGTACGTC.

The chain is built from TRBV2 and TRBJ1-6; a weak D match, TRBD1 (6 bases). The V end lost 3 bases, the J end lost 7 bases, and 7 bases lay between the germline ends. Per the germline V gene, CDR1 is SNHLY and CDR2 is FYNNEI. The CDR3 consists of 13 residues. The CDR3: CASSDRGNSPLHF. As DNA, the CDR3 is TGTGCCAGCAGTGACAGGGGCAATTCACCCCTCCACTTT.

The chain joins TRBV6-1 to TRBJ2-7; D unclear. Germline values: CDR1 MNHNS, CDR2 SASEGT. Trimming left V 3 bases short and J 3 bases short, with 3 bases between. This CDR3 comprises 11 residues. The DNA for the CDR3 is TGTGCCAGCAGTGACAGCTACGAGCAGTACGTC. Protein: CASSDSYEQYV.

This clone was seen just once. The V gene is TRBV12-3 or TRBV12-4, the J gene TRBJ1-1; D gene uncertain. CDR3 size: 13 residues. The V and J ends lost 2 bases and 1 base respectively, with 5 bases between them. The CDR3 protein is CASSLQRNTEAFF. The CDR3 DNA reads TGTGCCAGCAGTTTACAGAGGAACACTGAAGCTTTCTTT.

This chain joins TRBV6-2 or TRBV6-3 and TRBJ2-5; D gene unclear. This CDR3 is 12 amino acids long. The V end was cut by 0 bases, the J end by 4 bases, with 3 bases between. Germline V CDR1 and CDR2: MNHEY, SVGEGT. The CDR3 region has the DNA TGTGCCAGCAGTTACTCGAGAGAGACCCAGTACTTC. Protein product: CASSYSRETQYF.

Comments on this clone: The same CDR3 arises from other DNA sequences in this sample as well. CDR3 coding DNA: TGTGCCTGGAGTGATAGCAATCAGCCCCAGCATTTT. Its protein is CAWSDSNQPQHF. The rearrangement links TRBV30 to TRBJ1-5; D unclear. Germline V CDR1 and CDR2: GTSNPN, SVGIG (reference sequence). There are 12 residues in the CDR3. With 1 base removed from V and 0 bases from J, the gap between germline ends came to 1 base.

The CDR3 DNA follows: TGTGCCAGCAGCCCACAGGGGATAGTGAACACTGAAGCTTTCTTT. It yields the protein CASSPQGIVNTEAFF. V is TRBV14 and J is TRBJ1-1; 7 bases align to TRBD1. The V segment lost 4 bases and the J segment 0 bases; nucleotides outside the gene matches: 5. This CDR3 is 15 amino acids long. From germline, CDR1 is SGHDN and CDR2 FVKESK. Filled out from reference TRBV14 and TRBJ1-1, the complete variable domain reads EAGVTQFPSHSVIEKGQTVTLRCDPISGHDNLYWYRRVMGKEIKFLLHFVKESKQDESGMPNNRFLAERTGGTYSTLKVQPAELEDSGVYFCASSPQGIVNTEAFFGQGTRLTVV.

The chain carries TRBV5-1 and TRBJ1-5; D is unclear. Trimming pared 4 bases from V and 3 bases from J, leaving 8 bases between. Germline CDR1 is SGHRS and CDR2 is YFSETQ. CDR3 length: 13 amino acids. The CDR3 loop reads CASSEDPNQPQHF. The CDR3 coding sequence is TGCGCCAGCAGCGAGGACCCCAATCAGCCCCAGCATTTT.

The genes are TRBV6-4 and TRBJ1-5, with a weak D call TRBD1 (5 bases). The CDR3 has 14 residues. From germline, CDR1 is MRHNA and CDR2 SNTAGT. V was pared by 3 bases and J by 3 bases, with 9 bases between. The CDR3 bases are TGTGCCAGCAGTGAGTCGACAGACAATCAGCCCCAGCATTTT. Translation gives CASSESTDNQPQHF.

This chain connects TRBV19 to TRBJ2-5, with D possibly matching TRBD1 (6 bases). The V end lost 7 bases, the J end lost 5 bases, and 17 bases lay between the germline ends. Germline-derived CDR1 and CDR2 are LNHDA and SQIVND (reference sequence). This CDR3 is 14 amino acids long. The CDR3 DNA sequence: TGTGCCAGTAACTCCAACAGGGTGGGGGAGACCCAGTACTTC. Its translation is CASNSNRVGETQYF.

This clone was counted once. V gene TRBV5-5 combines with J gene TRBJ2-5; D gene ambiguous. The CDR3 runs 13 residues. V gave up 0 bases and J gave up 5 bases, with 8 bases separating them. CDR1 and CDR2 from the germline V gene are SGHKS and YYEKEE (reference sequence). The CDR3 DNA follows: TGTGCCAGCAGCTTGGTAGGGTGGGAGACCCAGTACTTC. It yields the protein CASSLVGWETQYF.

The CDR3 bases are TGTGCCATCACGGCGGGCCTTACCTACAATGAGCAGTTCTTC. Translated, it gives CAITAGLTYNEQFF. The chain carries TRBV10-3 and TRBJ2-1; possibly TRBD2 for D (5 bases). The ends were cut back, 7 bases at V and 2 bases at J, with 12 bases in the middle. Germline assignment: CDR1 ENHRY and CDR2 SYGVKD. CDR3 length: 14 residues.

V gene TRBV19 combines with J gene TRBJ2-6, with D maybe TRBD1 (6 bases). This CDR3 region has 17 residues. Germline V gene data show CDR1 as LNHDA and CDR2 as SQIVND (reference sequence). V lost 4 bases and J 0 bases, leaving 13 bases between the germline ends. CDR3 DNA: TGTGCCAGTAGTAGAACGATACAGGGCTCTGGGGCCAACGTCCTGACTTTC. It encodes CASSRTIQGSGANVLTF.

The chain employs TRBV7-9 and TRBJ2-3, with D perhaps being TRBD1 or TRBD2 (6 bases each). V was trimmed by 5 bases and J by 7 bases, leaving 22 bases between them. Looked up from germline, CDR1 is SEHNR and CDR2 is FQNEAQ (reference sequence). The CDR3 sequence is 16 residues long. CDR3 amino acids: CASSPDRTIVKYTQYF. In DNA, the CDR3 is TGTGCCAGCAGCCCCGACAGGACTATAGTAAAATATACGCAGTATTTT.

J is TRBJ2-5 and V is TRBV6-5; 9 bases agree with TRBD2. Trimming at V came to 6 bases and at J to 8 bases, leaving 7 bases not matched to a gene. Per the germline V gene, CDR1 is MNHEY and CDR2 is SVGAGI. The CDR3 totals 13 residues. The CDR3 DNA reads TGTGCCAGCAGACCACTAGCGGGCACAACCCAGTACTTC. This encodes CASRPLAGTTQYF.

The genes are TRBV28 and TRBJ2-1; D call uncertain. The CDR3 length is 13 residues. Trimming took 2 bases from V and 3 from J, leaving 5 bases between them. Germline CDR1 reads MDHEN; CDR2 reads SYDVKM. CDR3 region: CASSLVNYNEQFF. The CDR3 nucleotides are TGTGCCAGCAGTTTAGTCAACTACAATGAGCAGTTCTTC.

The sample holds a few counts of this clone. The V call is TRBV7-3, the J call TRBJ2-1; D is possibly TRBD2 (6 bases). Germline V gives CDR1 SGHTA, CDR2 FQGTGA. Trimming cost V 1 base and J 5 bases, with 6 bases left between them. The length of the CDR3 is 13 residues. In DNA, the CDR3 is TGTGCCAGCAGCTTAAGACTAGACAATGAGCAGTTCTTC. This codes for CASSLRLDNEQFF.